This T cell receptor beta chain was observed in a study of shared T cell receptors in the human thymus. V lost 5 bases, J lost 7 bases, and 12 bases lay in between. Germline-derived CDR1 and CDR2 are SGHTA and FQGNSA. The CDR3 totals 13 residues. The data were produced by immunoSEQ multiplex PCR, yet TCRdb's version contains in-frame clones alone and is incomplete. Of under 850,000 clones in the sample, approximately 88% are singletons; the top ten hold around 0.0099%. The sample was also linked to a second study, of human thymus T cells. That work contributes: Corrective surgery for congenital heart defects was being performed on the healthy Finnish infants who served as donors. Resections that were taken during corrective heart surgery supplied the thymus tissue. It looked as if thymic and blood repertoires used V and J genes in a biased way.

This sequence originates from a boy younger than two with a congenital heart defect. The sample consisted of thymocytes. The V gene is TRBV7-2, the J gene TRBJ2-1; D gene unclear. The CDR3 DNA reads TGTGCCAGCAGCCGTCGGCGGCTAAATGAGCAGTTCTTC. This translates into CASSRRRLNEQFF.